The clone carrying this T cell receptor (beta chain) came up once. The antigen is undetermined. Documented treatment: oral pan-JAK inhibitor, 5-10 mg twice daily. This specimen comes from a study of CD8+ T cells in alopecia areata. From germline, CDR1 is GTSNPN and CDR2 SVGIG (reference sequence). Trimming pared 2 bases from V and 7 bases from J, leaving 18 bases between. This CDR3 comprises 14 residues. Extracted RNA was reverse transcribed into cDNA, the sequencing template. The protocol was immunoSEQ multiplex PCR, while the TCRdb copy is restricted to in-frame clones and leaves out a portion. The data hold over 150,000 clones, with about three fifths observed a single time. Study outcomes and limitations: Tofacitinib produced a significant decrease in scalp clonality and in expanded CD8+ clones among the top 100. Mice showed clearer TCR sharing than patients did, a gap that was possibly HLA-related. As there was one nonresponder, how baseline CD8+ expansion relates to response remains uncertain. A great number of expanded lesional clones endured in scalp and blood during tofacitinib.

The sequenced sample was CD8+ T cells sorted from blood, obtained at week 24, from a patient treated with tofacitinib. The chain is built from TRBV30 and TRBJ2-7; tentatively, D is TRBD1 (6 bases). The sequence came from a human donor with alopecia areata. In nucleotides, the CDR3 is TGTGCCTGGAGTCCGGGGACAAACTTTCGGGAGCAGTACTTC. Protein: CAWSPGTNFREQYF.